This T cell receptor beta chain comes out of a study of T cell responses to AZD1222 COVID-19 vaccine. Study outcomes and limitations: Distributed over spike, vaccine-associated CD4 TCRs predominated at 160-218 and 743-854. Regions left unmutated in variants are reportedly the target of nearly half of spike-specific TCRs. Donors, mostly white British, included more females; clonal diversity was possibly underestimated. Repertoires were obtained only post-peak T cell response.

Assay used: immunoSEQ multiplex PCR; TCRdb lists only in-frame clones, some missing. The sample shows 100,000 or so clones, 80% to 90% of them seen only once. To note about this clone: No antigen is known for it.

This clonotype was sampled from an adult who received the AZD1222 COVID-19 vaccine. This specimen consisted of peripheral blood, obtained 28 days after the second AZD1222 dose.

CDR3 in amino acids: CASSADRYYEQYF. The CDR3 DNA is TGTGCCAGCAGCGCGGACAGATACTACGAGCAGTACTTC. The chain joins TRBV7-3 to TRBJ2-7, with a weak D call TRBD1 (6 bases). This CDR3 contains 13 residues. Germline assignment: CDR1 SGHTA and CDR2 FQGTGA. V gave up 5 bases and J gave up 3 bases, with 11 bases separating them.